These 22 T cell receptor beta chains came from one sample sequenced in a study of cytomegalovirus exposure and HLA in healthy donors. With 60 Vbeta and 13 Jbeta primers, the PCR was carried out. TCRdb's copy holds only in-frame clones and misses some; the assay was immunoSEQ multiplex PCR. The data hold approximately 150,000 clones, with more than 80% observed a single time. The sample was PBMCs. These receptors originate from a woman under 30 in good health and CMV-seropositive.

The chain couples TRBV30 to TRBJ1-1, with D possibly being TRBD1 (6 bases). V shed 4 bases and J shed 3 bases, with 9 bases lying between them. Germline loops: CDR1 GTSNPN, CDR2 SVGIG (reference sequence). The CDR3 runs 12 residues. For the CDR3, the DNA is TGTGCCTGGAAGGGGGGGTACACTGAAGCTTTCTTT. Its protein product is CAWKGGYTEAFF. Based on the CDR3 plus reference TRBV30 and TRBJ1-1, the full variable domain is SQTIHQWPATLVQPVGSPLSLECTVEGTSNPNLYWYRQAAGRGLQLLFYSVGIGQISSEVPQNLSASRPQDRQFILSSKKLLLSDSGFYLCAWKGGYTEAFFGQGTRLTVV.

The rearrangement joins TRBV2 to TRBJ1-5; D not resolved. From germline, CDR1 is SNHLY and CDR2 FYNNEI. CDR3 length equals 13 residues. Trimming shortened V by 8 bases and J by 2 bases, and 10 bases separated the two germline ends. CDR3 residues: CASCREGNQPQHF. The CDR3, as DNA: TGTGCCAGCTGCCGGGAAGGCAATCAGCCCCAGCATTTT.

The J gene is TRBJ1-5, the V gene TRBV28; TRBD1 might be the D (5 bases). The V end lost 3 bases, the J end lost 3 bases, and 12 bases lay between the germline ends. CDR1 and CDR2 (germline): MDHEN, SYDVKM. CDR3 length equals 15 residues. CDR3 residues: CASSFLDRDNQPQHF. The DNA for the CDR3 is TGTGCCAGCAGTTTCCTCGACAGAGACAATCAGCCCCAGCATTTT.

The V call is TRBV25-1, the J call TRBJ2-3; 9 positions match TRBD2. V shed 2 bases, J shed 5 bases, and the junction held 5 bases outside the gene matches. Germline assignment: CDR1 MGHDK and CDR2 SYGVNS. The CDR3 is 15 residues long. CDR3 residues: CASSEGGGAGDTQYF. The CDR3 region has the DNA TGTGCCAGCAGTGAAGGCGGGGGGGCCGGAGATACGCAGTATTTT.

The rearrangement joins TRBV7-9 to TRBJ1-3; no clear D. With 1 base removed from V and 0 bases from J, the gap between germline ends came to 10 bases. Per germline, CDR1 SEHNR and CDR2 FQNEAQ (reference sequence). The length of the CDR3 is 16 residues. CDR3 residues: CASSLEVSGSGNTIYF. CDR3 DNA sequence: TGTGCCAGCAGCTTAGAGGTATCGGGCTCTGGAAACACCATATATTTT.

The chain couples TRBV7-8 to TRBJ2-5, with unresolved D. Germline values: CDR1 SGHVS, CDR2 FQNEAQ. V lost 1 base and J 4 bases, leaving 13 bases between the germline ends. CDR3 length: 15 residues. CDR3 amino acids: CASSLGGAEAETQYF. In DNA form, the CDR3 reads TGTGCCAGCAGCTTAGGTGGCGCAGAGGCAGAGACCCAGTACTTC.

This chain joins TRBV15 and TRBJ2-7, with D possibly matching TRBD1 (5 bases). This CDR3 is 16 amino acids long. V lost 5 bases to trimming and J lost 4 bases, with 21 bases between them. The germline V gene has CDR1 LNHNV and CDR2 YYDKDF (reference sequence). The CDR3 spells CATSDPPRGYSYEQYF. In DNA, the CDR3 is TGTGCCACCAGCGACCCCCCTAGGGGCTATAGTTACGAGCAGTACTTC.

This rearrangement joins TRBV10-3 to TRBJ2-7; the D gene is possibly TRBD1 (6 bases). This CDR3 has 13 amino acids. Germline CDR1 ENHRY, CDR2 SYGVKD. The ends were cut back, 0 bases at V and 4 bases at J, with 7 bases in the middle. CDR3 sequence (DNA): TGTGCCATCAGTGAGTCCAGGGGATACGAGCAGTACTTC. This gives the protein CAISESRGYEQYF.

J is TRBJ1-3 and V is TRBV30; 7 nucleotides match TRBD1. Germline assignment: CDR1 GTSNPN and CDR2 SVGIG (reference sequence). The CDR3 is made up of 14 amino acids. Trimming took 5 bases from V and 4 from J; bases not matched to a gene: 8. Here the CDR3 reads CAWGRGSLGNTIYF. CDR3 coding DNA: TGTGCCTGGGGCAGGGGGAGTCTCGGAAACACCATATATTTT.

The genes are TRBV10-3 and TRBJ1-6, with D unresolved. Germline lookup yields CDR1 ENHRY and CDR2 SYGVKD. Trimming pared 0 bases from V and 7 bases from J, leaving 7 bases between. This CDR3 region has 14 residues. The CDR3 here is CAISESHRNSPLHF. CDR3 DNA: TGTGCCATCAGTGAGTCCCACAGAAATTCACCCCTCCACTTT.

Only one count was recorded for this clone. This chain connects TRBV9 to TRBJ2-1, with 8 bases matching TRBD1. Germline CDR1 is SGDLS and CDR2 is YYNGEE. V lost 3 bases and J lost 3; bases outside the gene matches: 8. This CDR3 comprises 16 residues. The chain's CDR3 is CASSARPGQDYNEQFF. The DNA for the CDR3 is TGTGCCAGCAGCGCTCGCCCGGGACAGGACTACAATGAGCAGTTCTTC. The whole variable domain, filled in from reference TRBV9 and TRBJ2-1, reads DSGVTQTPKHLITATGQRVTLRCSPRSGDLSVYWYQQSLDQGLQFLIQYYNGEERAKGNILERFSAQQFPDLHSELNLSSLELGDSALYFCASSARPGQDYNEQFFGPGTRLTVL.

This clone was counted a few times. The chain is built from TRBV2 and TRBJ1-4; maybe TRBD1 (5 bases). Trimming took 4 bases from V and 1 from J, leaving 7 bases between them. The CDR3 covers 14 residues. Germline V CDR1 and CDR2: SNHLY, FYNNEI. Here the CDR3 DNA reads TGTGCCAGCAGTGGACAGATAACTAATGAAAAACTGTTTTTT. Amino acid sequence: CASSGQITNEKLFF.

This chain uses TRBV5-1 with TRBJ1-1; weak D call: TRBD1 (6 bases). CDR1 is SGHRS and CDR2 is YFSETQ in the germline V gene. This CDR3 is 15 amino acids long. Trimming cost V 3 bases and J 0 bases, with 12 bases left between them. CDR3 amino acids: CASSSTDRMNTEAFF. DNA for the CDR3: TGCGCCAGCAGCTCTACCGACAGGATGAACACTGAAGCTTTCTTT.

This clone was seen only a few times. V usage is TRBV4-2 and J usage is TRBJ1-1, with 7 nucleotides matching TRBD1. In germline, CDR1 is LGHNA, CDR2 YNFKEQ. Unmatched junction bases numbered 9, after V lost 4 bases and J lost 1 base. The CDR3 totals 16 residues. In DNA, the CDR3 is TGTGCCAGCAGCCCCGGACAGGTTTATGAGAACACTGAAGCTTTCTTT. Translated: CASSPGQVYENTEAFF.

This chain uses TRBV9 with TRBJ2-5; D is ambiguous. This CDR3 has 14 amino acids. V was shortened by 0 bases and J by 2 bases, with 8 bases between the two germline ends. Germline V CDR1 and CDR2: SGDLS, YYNGEE. CDR3 loop: CASSVGVSQETQYF. The CDR3 bases are TGTGCCAGCAGCGTAGGCGTGTCTCAAGAGACCCAGTACTTC.

The rearrangement links TRBV7-2 to TRBJ2-5; 9 nucleotides match TRBD2. Germline V gives CDR1 SGHTA, CDR2 FQGNSA. Unmatched junction bases numbered 7, after V lost 4 bases and J lost 1 base. CDR3 length: 16 residues. The CDR3 region is CASSSGLAMGQETQYF. CDR3 bases: TGTGCCAGCAGCTCGGGACTAGCTATGGGCCAAGAGACCCAGTACTTC.

The J gene is TRBJ1-5, the V gene TRBV2; no definite D call. Germline-derived CDR1 and CDR2 are SNHLY and FYNNEI. V was shortened by 6 bases and J by 6 bases, with 12 bases between the two germline ends. The CDR3 sequence is 13 residues long. The CDR3: CASRTLAPQPQHF. The CDR3 bases are TGTGCCAGCAGAACGCTGGCACCTCAGCCCCAGCATTTT.

The V and J genes are TRBV2 and TRBJ2-3; weak D call: TRBD2 (5 bases). Per germline, CDR1 SNHLY and CDR2 FYNNEI. The V and J ends lost 8 bases and 3 bases respectively, with 15 bases between them. This CDR3 spans 14 amino acids. CDR3 sequence (DNA): TGTGCCAGCTCCCGGAGCGGATATACAGATACGCAGTATTTT. This translates into CASSRSGYTDTQYF.

The V gene is TRBV27, the J gene TRBJ2-2, with D tentatively TRBD2 (5 bases). V was clipped by 3 bases and J by 5 bases, with 19 bases between them. CDR1 is MNHEY, CDR2 SMNVEV, per germline (reference sequence). The CDR3 covers 17 residues. The CDR3 is CASSLESMPRGTGELFF. Written as DNA, the CDR3 is TGTGCCAGCAGTTTGGAATCCATGCCGCGCGGGACCGGGGAGCTGTTTTTT.

The rearrangement joins TRBV9 to TRBJ2-2, with 10 bases aligning to TRBD2. The V and J ends lost 7 bases and 0 bases, in that order; junction bases with no gene match: 9. CDR3 length: 17 amino acids. Germline lookup yields CDR1 SGDLS and CDR2 YYNGEE. In DNA form, the CDR3 reads TGTGCCAGCGGTCCGACTAGCGGGCATACGAACACCGGGGAGCTGTTTTTT. Encoded protein: CASGPTSGHTNTGELFF.

The V and J genes are TRBV7-2 and TRBJ2-3, with D unclear. Between the trimmed V and J ends, which lost 5 bases and 4 bases, there was a span of 10 bases. CDR3 size: 13 residues. Germline values: CDR1 SGHTA, CDR2 FQGNSA. The CDR3 DNA reads TGTGCCAGCAGCACCCTGTCGGCAGATACGCAGTATTTT. Translated: CASSTLSADTQYF.

The rearrangement joins TRBV6-5 to TRBJ1-5; D is unresolved. The CDR3 is made up of 15 amino acids. V was cut by 2 bases and J by 0 bases, with 8 bases left in between. The germline V gene encodes CDR1 MNHEY and CDR2 SVGAGI. The CDR3: CASSYGGNSNQPQHF. DNA for the CDR3: TGTGCCAGCAGTTACGGAGGGAATAGCAATCAGCCCCAGCATTTT.